This T cell receptor beta chain was obtained from a study of shared clonotypes between healthy human individuals. Germline CDR1 reads MNHNS; CDR2 reads SASEGT. V was trimmed by 6 bases and J by 8 bases, leaving 16 bases between them. The CDR3 is 14 residues long. Method: immunoSEQ multiplex PCR; TCRdb's copy keeps in-frame clones and lacks some. The sample has about 670,000 clones; less than 80% are singletons. The sample consisted of memory CD4+ T cells sorted from blood. Subset: CD45RA-negative fraction. The V gene is TRBV6-1, the J gene TRBJ1-4; D perhaps matches TRBD1 (5 bases). This TCR came from a woman between 25 and 40 years old in good health. This chain's CDR3 is CASSPNWGGEKLFF. CDR3 coding DNA: TGTGCCAGCAGCCCTAATTGGGGGGGAGAAAAACTGTTTTTT.